Listed here is a single T cell receptor (beta chain). The assay was run at deep level. Some clones are missing from TCRdb's copy, which holds only in-frame ones; the method was immunoSEQ multiplex PCR. Of over 2 million clones listed, less than 95% were seen once; the top ten hold 0.85% to 1.2%. This sample was taken from a study of shared clonotypes between healthy human individuals. Positive CCR7 selection of CD45RO-negative cells yielded the naive CD8 cells, and terminally differentiated effector memory CD45RA+ cells were excluded. CDR3 length: 12 residues. The germline gives CDR1 SGHNT, CDR2 YYREEE (reference sequence). Trimming took 9 bases from V and 3 from J, leaving 9 bases between them.

This receptor was taken from a man aged 18 to 29 in good health. V and J are TRBV5-4 and TRBJ2-2; possible D gene TRBD2, 7 bases. Sequencing was carried out using naive CD8+ T cells sorted from blood. The chain's CDR3 is CATGGDTGELFF. CDR3 DNA: TGTGCCACGGGGGGCGACACCGGGGAGCTGTTTTTT.